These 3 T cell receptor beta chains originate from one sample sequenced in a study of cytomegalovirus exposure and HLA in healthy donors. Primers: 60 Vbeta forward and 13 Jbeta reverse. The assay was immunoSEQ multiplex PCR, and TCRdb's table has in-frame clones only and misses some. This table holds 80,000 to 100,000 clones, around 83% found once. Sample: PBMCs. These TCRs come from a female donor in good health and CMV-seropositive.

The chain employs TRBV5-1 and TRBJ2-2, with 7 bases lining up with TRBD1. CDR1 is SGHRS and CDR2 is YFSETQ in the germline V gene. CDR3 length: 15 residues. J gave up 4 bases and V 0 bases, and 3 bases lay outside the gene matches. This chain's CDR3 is CASSLEGGSTGELFF. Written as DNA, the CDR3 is TGCGCCAGCAGCTTGGAAGGGGGCAGCACCGGGGAGCTGTTTTTT.

CDR3 nucleotide sequence: TGTGCCAGCAGCTTATGGAACAGGGGGGATGAGCAGTTCTTC. This translates into CASSLWNRGDEQFF. The genes are TRBV7-8 and TRBJ2-1; the match to TRBD1 covers 8 bases. There are 14 residues in the CDR3. In germline, CDR1 is SGHVS, CDR2 FQNEAQ. The V gene end was trimmed by 2 bases and the J gene end by 8 bases; junction bases not matched to a gene: 5.

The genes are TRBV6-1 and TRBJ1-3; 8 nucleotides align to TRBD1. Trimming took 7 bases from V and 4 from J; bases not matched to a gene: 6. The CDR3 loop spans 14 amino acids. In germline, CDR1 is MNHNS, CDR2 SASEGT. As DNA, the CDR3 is TGTGCCAGCATTGCAGGGGGCAACGGAAACACCATATATTTT. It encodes CASIAGGNGNTIYF.